What follows is one T cell receptor beta chain and its context. The V end lost 0 bases, the J end lost 0 bases, and 2 bases lay between the germline ends. The CDR3 consists of 13 residues. The V gene's germline CDR1 is MNHEY and CDR2 SVGEGT. These data are taken from a study of blood T cell repertoires in COVID-19. Background on the study: Sources were T cells, B-cell-depleted T cells, or PBMCs; the material itself was cDNA or gDNA.

TCRdb's table, derived via immunoSEQ multiplex PCR, lists solely in-frame clones and lacks some. The table includes about 180,000 clones, roughly 90% detected once. The TCR was taken from a woman aged 45 to 65 who had recovered from COVID-19. The genes are TRBV6-2 or TRBV6-3 and TRBJ1-1; D gene ambiguous. Sequencing input: PBMCs or T cells enriched from blood (not recorded which). The CDR3 is CASSYSVNTEAFF. The CDR3 nucleotides read TGTGCCAGCAGTTACTCCGTGAACACTGAAGCTTTCTTT.